This TCR beta chain emerged from a study of CD8 T cells in ankylosing spondylitis. Germline V gene data show CDR1 as LNHNV and CDR2 as YYDKDF (reference sequence). The germline V and J ends were trimmed by 1 base and 5 bases, with 5 bases remaining between them. The CDR3 consists of 13 residues. This clonotype was seen only a few times. TCRdb itself ran the 5' RACE reads through MiXCR, one entry per CDR3 protein. The data contain approximately 340,000 distinct CDR3 sequences, under 15% of them seen just once; the ten biggest clones take up approximately 1.1%. V gene TRBV15 combines with J gene TRBJ2-2, with D unresolved. This sequence was found in a male donor with ankylosing spondylitis or in good health (not recorded which). The sample was blood, either unsorted or a sorted T cell fraction (not recorded which). CDR3 sequence reads: CATSRATTGELFF. CDR3 in DNA: TGTGCCACCAGCAGAGCGACGACCGGGGAGCTGTTTTTT.